The 14 T cell receptor beta chains listed next were all sequenced from one sample in a study of OX40 agonist ivuxolimab in advanced cancers. The protocol was immunoSEQ multiplex PCR, while the TCRdb copy is restricted to in-frame clones and leaves out a portion. The profile shows approximately 65,000 clones, around nine tenths of them singletons. Sequences were derived from CD4+ or CD8+ T cells sorted from blood, sampled in a trial of the OX40 agonist ivuxolimab. The source of these receptors is an adult with an advanced solid tumor such as melanoma, head and neck, liver or kidney cancer.

The V gene is TRBV5-4, the J gene TRBJ1-1; 8 bases are shared with TRBD1. The CDR3 sequence is 14 residues long. V shed 3 bases, J shed 3 bases, and the junction held 4 bases outside the gene matches. Germline V gene data show CDR1 as SGHNT and CDR2 as YYREEE (reference sequence). The DNA for the CDR3 is TGTGCCAGCAGCTCAACACAGGGGGACACTGAAGCTTTCTTT. It encodes CASSSTQGDTEAFF. Complete variable domain (other parts from reference TRBV5-4 and TRBJ1-1): ETGVTQSPTHLIKTRGQQVTLRCSSQSGHNTVSWYQQALGQGPQFIFQYYREEENGRGNFPPRFSGLQFPNYSSELNVNALELDDSALYLCASSSTQGDTEAFFGQGTRLTVV.

This rearrangement joins TRBV6-1 to TRBJ1-5; tentative D call: TRBD1 (6 bases). The V gene lost 1 base and the J gene lost 11 bases, with 15 bases spanning the gap. The length of the CDR3 is 14 residues. CDR1 and CDR2 (germline): MNHNS, SASEGT. The CDR3 protein is CASSEGGGGQSQHF. CDR3 DNA: TGTGCCAGCAGTGAAGGGGGCGGGGGGCAGTCCCAGCATTTT.

V usage is TRBV5-4 and J usage is TRBJ2-5; weak D call: TRBD2 (5 bases). The CDR3 has 15 amino acids. The germline gives CDR1 SGHNT, CDR2 YYREEE (reference sequence). Trimming removed 0 bases from V and 4 bases from J, with 13 bases in between. DNA of the CDR3: TGTGCCAGCAGCTTGGCCGGGAAGGCGGGAGAGACCCAGTACTTC. This gives the protein CASSLAGKAGETQYF.

This clone has just a few counts. This chain links TRBV2 with TRBJ1-5, with D possibly matching TRBD1 (5 bases). This CDR3 is 15 amino acids long. CDR1 is SNHLY, CDR2 FYNNEI, per germline. V lost 2 bases, J lost 0 bases, and 8 bases lay in between. For the CDR3, the DNA is TGTGCCAGCAGTGAACAGGACACTAGCAATCAGCCCCAGCATTTT. As protein: CASSEQDTSNQPQHF.

The rearrangement joins TRBV5-5 to TRBJ1-4; D remains ambiguous. The CDR3 has 15 amino acids. Germline V gene data show CDR1 as SGHKS and CDR2 as YYEKEE (reference sequence). Trimming removed 4 bases from V and 0 bases from J, with 10 bases in between. CDR3 protein: CASSRTGATNEKLFF. As DNA, the CDR3 is TGTGCCAGCAGCCGGACGGGAGCAACTAATGAAAAACTGTTTTTT.

The genes are TRBV5-1 and TRBJ2-3; 8 bases align to TRBD2. In germline, CDR1 is SGHRS, CDR2 YFSETQ. The V gene end was trimmed by 4 bases and the J gene end by 3 bases; junction bases not matched to a gene: 7. The CDR3 covers 15 residues. The CDR3 nucleotides are TGCGCCAGCAGCCCGCGGATAGCGGGGACAGATACGCAGTATTTT. It is translated as CASSPRIAGTDTQYF.

This chain joins TRBV7-9 and TRBJ2-6, with 12 nucleotides matching TRBD2. Trimming at V came to 5 bases and at J to 1 base, leaving 0 bases not matched to a gene. This CDR3 is 16 amino acids long. In germline, CDR1 is SEHNR, CDR2 FQNEAQ (reference sequence). The CDR3 nucleotides read TGTGCCAGCAGCGGACTAGCGGGATCTGGGGCCAACGTCCTGACTTTC. This encodes CASSGLAGSGANVLTF.

This chain uses TRBV10-1 with TRBJ2-2; no definite D call. The CDR3 consists of 13 residues. In germline, CDR1 is WNHNN, CDR2 SYGVQD (reference sequence). Trimming stripped 8 bases from V and 5 bases from J, with 12 bases between. The DNA for the CDR3 is TGCGCCAGCCGATCCCATATTACCGGGGAGCTGTTTTTT. Amino acids: CASRSHITGELFF.

The chain links TRBV6-6 to TRBJ1-2, with 9 bases matching TRBD1. This CDR3 has 14 residues. J gave up 7 bases and V 7 bases, and 10 bases lay outside the gene matches. Germline assignment: CDR1 MNHNY and CDR2 SVGAGI (reference sequence). The CDR3 DNA follows: TGTGCCAGCACCCACCGTCAACAGGGGGCTGGCTACACCTTC. Translated, it gives CASTHRQQGAGYTF.

The V and J genes are TRBV2 and TRBJ2-3; the D gene is possibly TRBD2 (6 bases). The ends were cut back, 5 bases at V and 1 base at J, with 13 bases in the middle. The CDR3 has 15 amino acids. CDR1 and CDR2 (germline): SNHLY, FYNNEI. This CDR3 is CASSSTRAGTDTQYF. CDR3 nucleotide sequence: TGTGCCAGCAGTTCGACTAGAGCGGGCACAGATACGCAGTATTTT.

This chain uses TRBV5-4 with TRBJ2-3, with TRBD2 identical over 8 bases. CDR3 length: 14 amino acids. Germline V gives CDR1 SGHNT, CDR2 YYREEE (reference sequence). The V and J ends lost 6 bases and 6 bases, in that order; junction bases with no gene match: 9. Here the CDR3 DNA reads TGTGCCAGCAATTCGGGGGGGAGGGTGGATACGCAGTATTTT. It encodes CASNSGGRVDTQYF.

The chain recombines TRBV5-1 with TRBJ2-1, with 9 positions matching TRBD1. V lost 4 bases, J lost 9 bases, and 5 bases stayed unmatched. Germline CDR1 reads SGHRS; CDR2 reads YFSETQ. The length of the CDR3 is 13 residues. The DNA of the CDR3 is TGCGCCAGCAGCATGGACAGGGGAGGTGAGCAGTTCTTC. It encodes CASSMDRGGEQFF.

The chain uses TRBV29-1 and TRBJ1-4; 11 bases align to TRBD1. The CDR3 contains 17 residues. Per the germline V gene, CDR1 is SQVTM and CDR2 is ANQGSEA. Trimming removed 4 bases from V and 2 bases from J; junction bases left unmatched: 9. Here the CDR3 reads CSVGGTGGFLTNEKLFF. Here the CDR3 DNA reads TGCAGCGTTGGGGGGACAGGGGGGTTCCTGACTAATGAAAAACTGTTTTTT. Variable domain in full (rest from reference TRBV29-1 and TRBJ1-4): SAVISQKPSRDICQRGTSLTIQCQVDSQVTMMFWYRQQPGQSLTLIATANQGSEATYESGFVIDKFPISRPNLTFSTLTVSNMSPEDSSIYLCSVGGTGGFLTNEKLFFGSGTQLSVL.

The chain carries TRBV6-1 and TRBJ2-5; 8 positions agree with TRBD1. The CDR3 totals 18 residues. V lost 2 bases to trimming and J lost 4 bases; unmatched junction nucleotides: 15. The germline V gene has CDR1 MNHNS and CDR2 SASEGT. DNA of the CDR3: TGTGCCAGCAGTGAATTTTACATGGCGACAGGGGACCGAGAGACCCAGTACTTC. Its translation: CASSEFYMATGDRETQYF.